Below, one T cell receptor (beta chain) is given with its context. Its antigen is unknown. The same CDR3 arises from other DNA sequences in this sample as well. This specimen comes from a study of T cell responses to AZD1222 COVID-19 vaccine. The assay was immunoSEQ multiplex PCR, and TCRdb's table has in-frame clones only and misses some. The sample carries around 160,000 clones, just over 90% recorded once. There are 12 residues in the CDR3. V was clipped by 2 bases and J by 4 bases, with 5 bases between them. General study points: The study identified only a handful of AZD1222 recipients as seropositive at baseline. Spike-specific TCR breadth and depth went up after people got two AZD1222 doses. Reportedly, nearly half the spike-specific TCRs target unmutated variant regions. Females outnumbered males among donors, who were mostly white British; clonal diversity was possibly underestimated.

V and J are TRBV12-3 or TRBV12-4 and TRBJ1-1; D is uncertain. Source: peripheral blood, taken on day 0 of MenACWY control vaccination. This clonotype was obtained from an adult in good health. The CDR3 protein is CASSLRGTEAFF. CDR3 DNA sequence: TGTGCCAGCAGTTTAAGAGGCACTGAAGCTTTCTTT.